These 29 T cell receptor beta chains were all obtained from the same sample, sequenced in a study of blood T cell repertoires in COVID-19. Sequencing used immunoSEQ multiplex PCR; TCRdb keeps in-frame clones, though not all of them. The sample has about 100,000 clones, roughly 86% seen once; the top ten hold around 6.5%. Sequencing was carried out using peripheral blood. Receptor source: a woman aged 55 to 70 with acute or convalescent COVID-19.

V usage is TRBV24-1 and J usage is TRBJ2-5, with 8 positions matching TRBD1. The CDR3 is 15 residues long. The trim removed 3 bases at V and 4 bases at J, leaving 6 bases unmatched. Per germline, CDR1 KGHDR and CDR2 SFDVKD. This CDR3 reads CATSDARGPGETQYF. For the CDR3, the DNA is TGTGCCACCAGTGATGCCAGGGGGCCGGGAGAGACCCAGTACTTC.

The chain is built from TRBV6-4 and TRBJ2-2, with 9 nucleotides matching TRBD2. V shed 6 bases and J 4 bases; nucleotides not matched to a gene: 12. The CDR3 has 17 amino acids. CDR1 is MRHNA, CDR2 SNTAGT, per germline. The CDR3 nucleotides read TGTGCCAGCAGCCCACCTGTAGCGGGAGTTAGCACCGGGGAGCTGTTTTTT. The encoded protein is CASSPPVAGVSTGELFF.

The chain has TRBV6-5 and TRBJ1-2; 8 positions match TRBD1. Germline assignment: CDR1 MNHEY and CDR2 SVGAGI. The CDR3 length is 13 residues. V lost 7 bases to trimming and J lost 3 bases; unmatched junction nucleotides: 4. The CDR3 loop is CASTPDRDYGYTF. The CDR3 coding sequence is TGTGCCAGCACCCCGGACAGGGACTATGGCTACACCTTC.

The V gene is TRBV28, the J gene TRBJ1-6, with TRBD1 identical over 7 bases. This CDR3 is 16 amino acids long. V dropped 2 bases and J dropped 9; count of bases not matched to a gene: 10. CDR1 and CDR2 from the germline V gene are MDHEN and SYDVKM. CDR3 region: CASSLQGGTVGSPLHF. The DNA for the CDR3 is TGTGCCAGCAGTTTACAGGGGGGCACGGTCGGTTCACCCCTCCACTTT.

J is TRBJ1-4 and V is TRBV5-1; 8 bases align to TRBD1. Trimming took 4 bases from V and 2 from J; bases not matched to a gene: 4. The CDR3 runs to 15 residues. Germline assignment: CDR1 SGHRS and CDR2 YFSETQ. The CDR3 sequence: CASSGQGATNEKLFF. In DNA, the CDR3 is TGCGCCAGCAGCGGTCAGGGGGCGACTAATGAAAAACTGTTTTTT. The full variable domain, in which reference TRBV5-1 and TRBJ1-4 provide the parts outside the CDR3, is KAGVTQTPRYLIKTRGQQVTLSCSPISGHRSVSWYQQTPGQGLQFLFEYFSETQRNKGNFPGRFSGRQFSNSRSEMNVSTLELGDSALYLCASSGQGATNEKLFFGSGTQLSVL.

The chain has TRBV6-5 and TRBJ1-2; 10 bases are shared with TRBD1. The CDR3 spans 16 residues. Germline V gene lookup returns CDR1 MNHEY and CDR2 SVGAGI. V was clipped by 2 bases and J by 4 bases; unmatched bases: 7. The CDR3 nucleotides read TGTGCCAGCAGTTACGTTAGGACAGGGGGAGGCTATGGCTACACCTTC. It encodes CASSYVRTGGGYGYTF.

This sequence joins TRBV5-1 and TRBJ1-4; tentative D call: TRBD1 (6 bases). The V end was cut by 0 bases, the J end by 3 bases, with 9 bases between. CDR1 is SGHRS and CDR2 is YFSETQ in the germline V gene. This CDR3 is 15 amino acids long. The CDR3 DNA sequence: TGCGCCAGCAGCTTGGAGGGGGTGTCTAATGAAAAACTGTTTTTT. Translating it yields CASSLEGVSNEKLFF.

Comments on this clone: The germline gene is not matched at one end of the junction; a read error may be the cause. DNA for the CDR3: TGCGCCAGCAGCTTGGGGGGACAGACAAACTTC. The encoded protein is CASSLGGQTNF. The chain joins TRBV5-1 to TRBJ1-2, with 7 bases matching TRBD1. The CDR3 loop spans 11 amino acids. Germline-derived CDR1 and CDR2 are SGHRS and YFSETQ.

The rearrangement uses TRBV28 and TRBJ2-5, with TRBD2 matching 11 bases. This CDR3 contains 18 residues. CDR1 MDHEN and CDR2 SYDVKM come from the germline V gene. Trimming at V came to 6 bases and at J to 4 bases, leaving 16 bases not matched to a gene. The chain's CDR3 is CASSPWGLADRGGETQYF. The CDR3 coding sequence is TGTGCCAGCAGCCCTTGGGGACTAGCGGATAGGGGAGGAGAGACCCAGTACTTC. Full variable domain (rest looked up from reference TRBV28 and TRBJ2-5): DVKVTQSSRYLVKRTGEKVFLECVQDMDHENMFWYRQDPGLGLRLIYFSYDVKMKEKGDIPEGYSVSREKKERFSLILESASTNQTSMYLCASSPWGLADRGGETQYFGPGTRLLVL.

Comments on this clone: In this CDR3 the conserved last residue, phenylalanine or tryptophan, is missing, so a read error is likely. The DNA is left out, because the CDR3 cannot be placed on it with certainty; the CDR3 is given as TCRdb lists it. This chain links TRBV10-3 with TRBJ2-7; the D call in the table, TRBD2, was not verified against the DNA. CDR1 is ENHRY, CDR2 SYGVKD, per germline. With termini counted, the CDR3 has 13 amino acids. The CDR3 loop is CAISDVAGGPEVL.

The CDR3 DNA reads as TGTGCCAGCAGTCTACAGGGCAAAGAGACCCAGTACTTC. Translation: CASSLQGKETQYF. V usage is TRBV2 and J usage is TRBJ2-5; D might be TRBD1 (6 bases). The V and J ends lost 5 bases and 3 bases respectively, with 10 bases between them. Per germline, CDR1 SNHLY and CDR2 FYNNEI. CDR3 length: 13 residues.

This chain uses TRBV11-2 with TRBJ2-1, with D perhaps TRBD2 (6 bases). CDR1 is SGHAT and CDR2 is FQNNGV in the germline V gene. Trimming removed 1 base at V and 8 bases at J, with 21 bases between. This CDR3 contains 17 residues. CDR3 bases: TGTGCCAGCAGCTTAGGCTTCTCAGGGACTTTTGTATATGAGCAGTTCTTC. The encoded protein is CASSLGFSGTFVYEQFF.

The V gene is TRBV12-3 or TRBV12-4, the J gene TRBJ2-2, with D possibly matching TRBD2 (5 bases). The V and J ends lost 3 bases and 4 bases respectively, with 6 bases between them. The CDR3 length is 13 residues. The CDR3, as DNA: TGTGCCAGCAGTTTGGAGGCCACCGGGGAGCTGTTTTTT. Its protein is CASSLEATGELFF.

The chain has TRBV5-4 and TRBJ2-3; 11 nucleotides agree with TRBD2. V lost 3 bases to trimming and J lost 5 bases; unmatched junction nucleotides: 8. Germline-derived CDR1 and CDR2 are SGHNT and YYREEE (reference sequence). The CDR3 contains 16 residues. The CDR3 reads CASSSVAGGSKDTQYF. The CDR3 coding sequence is TGTGCCAGCAGCTCGGTAGCGGGAGGGAGTAAAGATACGCAGTATTTT. Full variable domain (missing parts from reference TRBV5-4 and TRBJ2-3): ETGVTQSPTHLIKTRGQQVTLRCSSQSGHNTVSWYQQALGQGPQFIFQYYREEENGRGNFPPRFSGLQFPNYSSELNVNALELDDSALYLCASSSVAGGSKDTQYFGPGTRLTVL.

This clone was found once. This chain connects TRBV19 to TRBJ1-5, with 7 nucleotides matching TRBD1. V shed 2 bases and J 3 bases; nucleotides not matched to a gene: 4. CDR1 is LNHDA and CDR2 is SQIVND in the germline V gene (reference sequence). The CDR3 loop spans 15 amino acids. CDR3 bases: TGTGCCAGTAGTATATTAGGGACAGACAATCAGCCCCAGCATTTT. Amino acid sequence: CASSILGTDNQPQHF.

The V and J genes are TRBV6-1 and TRBJ1-5; no clear D gene. In germline, CDR1 is MNHNS, CDR2 SASEGT. The CDR3 is 16 residues long. V gave up 4 bases and J gave up 4 bases, with 17 bases separating them. CDR3 nucleotides: TGTGCCAGCAGTGGTGGGTCAGGCGTTTGGAATCAGCCCCAGCATTTT. Translated, it gives CASSGGSGVWNQPQHF.

This clone was detected only once. The chain combines TRBV6-6 with TRBJ2-5; 9 positions match TRBD2. J was trimmed by 0 bases and V by 6 bases; bases with no gene match: 8. CDR1 is MNHNY, CDR2 SVGAGI, per germline (reference sequence). The CDR3 sequence is 16 residues long. Here the CDR3 reads CASRPPTSGYQETQYF. The CDR3 DNA reads TGTGCCAGCAGACCCCCCACTAGCGGGTACCAAGAGACCCAGTACTTC.

V usage is TRBV5-8 and J usage is TRBJ1-2; 7 nucleotides match TRBD1. This CDR3 has 17 residues. CDR1 is SGHTS, CDR2 YDEGEE, per germline. After removal of 3 bases from V and 4 bases from J, the junction contained 15 bases not matched to a gene. The CDR3 nucleotides are TGTGCCAGCAGCTACCTAGGGGGGACAGCAAATAGCTATGGCTACACCTTC. Encoded protein: CASSYLGGTANSYGYTF.

This chain joins TRBV28 and TRBJ2-7; TRBD1 is a possible D gene (5 bases). V lost 6 bases, J lost 9 bases, and 12 bases lay in between. The CDR3 runs to 11 residues. Germline assignment: CDR1 MDHEN and CDR2 SYDVKM. DNA for the CDR3: TGTGCCAGCAGCCGAAGACAGACGCAGTACTTC. Translating it yields CASSRRQTQYF.

This clone was detected only a few times. The chain combines TRBV7-2 with TRBJ2-5; 9 bases are a match to TRBD2. V shed 5 bases, J shed 5 bases, and the junction held 21 bases outside the gene matches. From germline, CDR1 is SGHTA and CDR2 FQGNSA. The CDR3 loop spans 19 amino acids. The CDR3 coding sequence is TGTGCCAGCAGCCTCAACGGGGCGGGAGGGCGCCGCGTGTTGGAGACCCAGTACTTC. As protein: CASSLNGAGGRRVLETQYF.

This chain joins TRBV12-3 or TRBV12-4 and TRBJ2-2, with D unresolved. This CDR3 region has 12 residues. Trimming took 6 bases from V and 4 from J, leaving 6 bases between them. The CDR3 spells CASSTSTGELFF. The DNA of the CDR3 is TGTGCCAGCAGCACAAGCACCGGGGAGCTGTTTTTT.

The chain employs TRBV9 and TRBJ2-3; maybe TRBD2 (6 bases). The germline V gene encodes CDR1 SGDLS and CDR2 YYNGEE. V lost 0 bases and J lost 3, with 14 bases in between. The CDR3 covers 16 residues. In DNA, the CDR3 is TGTGCCAGCAGCGTAGATCTAGCGTTAGAGACAGATACGCAGTATTTT. As protein: CASSVDLALETDTQYF.

The V and J genes are TRBV2 and TRBJ2-7, with unresolved D. This CDR3 region has 11 residues. V was trimmed by 6 bases and J by 3 bases, leaving 6 bases between them. The V gene's germline CDR1 is SNHLY and CDR2 FYNNEI. The CDR3 is CASRLDYEQYF. The CDR3 bases are TGTGCCAGCAGGTTAGACTACGAGCAGTACTTC.

J is TRBJ2-7 and V is TRBV4-2; 8 positions agree with TRBD2. The CDR3 spans 16 residues. Per germline, CDR1 LGHNA and CDR2 YNFKEQ. Losses at the gene ends were 0 bases for V and 2 bases for J; bases not matched to a gene: 6. For the CDR3, the DNA is TGTGCCAGCAGCCAAGACGGGACTAGAGGGACCTACGAGCAGTACTTC. Residues: CASSQDGTRGTYEQYF.

The genes are TRBV10-3 and TRBJ1-1; D is possibly TRBD1 (6 bases). Germline V gene data show CDR1 as ENHRY and CDR2 as SYGVKD. The CDR3 contains 12 residues. V gave up 10 bases and J gave up 1 base, with 10 bases separating them. CDR3 protein: CATWDTNTEAFF. CDR3 nucleotides: TGTGCCACTTGGGACACGAACACTGAAGCTTTCTTT.

The chain has TRBV11-3 and TRBJ2-7; a weak D match, TRBD2 (6 bases). CDR1 SGHNT and CDR2 YENEEA come from the germline V gene. The V end lost 5 bases, the J end lost 4 bases, and 21 bases lay between the germline ends. There are 16 residues in the CDR3. The CDR3 loop reads CASSTNRDSGGYEQYV. CDR3 coding DNA: TGTGCCAGCAGCACGAACCGGGACTCCGGTGGGTACGAGCAGTACGTC.

The chain recombines TRBV6-1 with TRBJ1-4; weak D call: TRBD1 (6 bases). The CDR3 spans 15 residues. Germline CDR1 and CDR2: MNHNS and SASEGT. Trimming pared 2 bases from V and 8 bases from J, leaving 15 bases between. CDR3 sequence: CASSENLGRGEKLFF. CDR3 DNA sequence: TGTGCCAGCAGTGAAAATTTGGGCAGGGGCGAAAAACTGTTTTTT.

The chain uses TRBV7-8 and TRBJ2-1; 8 nucleotides align to TRBD2. Trimming took 5 bases from V and 4 from J; bases not matched to a gene: 7. Germline loops: CDR1 SGHVS, CDR2 FQNEAQ. CDR3 length: 15 amino acids. The CDR3 loop reads CASSDAGGLYNEQFF. The CDR3 DNA is TGTGCCAGCAGCGACGCGGGAGGACTATACAATGAGCAGTTCTTC.

The genes are TRBV2 and TRBJ2-3; 8 nucleotides agree with TRBD1. J lost 1 base, V lost 6 bases, and 6 bases had no gene match. The CDR3 covers 15 residues. Germline loops: CDR1 SNHLY, CDR2 FYNNEI. The CDR3 here is CASSPGRGRTDTQYF. The CDR3 DNA sequence: TGTGCCAGCAGCCCCGGCAGGGGGCGCACAGATACGCAGTATTTT.